A single sample gave rise to the 8 T cell receptor beta chains below, sequenced in a study of T cell responses to AZD1222 COVID-19 vaccine. Here immunoSEQ multiplex PCR was the method, and the copy in TCRdb shows in-frame clones only, minus some. The repertoire includes some 96,000 clones, nearly 95% of them detected once, and roughly 1.7% sits in the top ten. The specimen comprised peripheral blood, sampled on day 0 of AZD1222 vaccination. The origin of the receptors is an adult in good health.

The CDR3 DNA follows: TGTGCCAGCTCACCTACTAATGAAAAACTGTTTTTT. It yields the protein CASSPTNEKLFF. This chain connects TRBV18 to TRBJ1-4; no firm D call. Trimming removed 3 bases at V and 2 bases at J, with 1 base between. Germline V gene data show CDR1 as KGHSH and CDR2 as LQKENI. This CDR3 has 12 residues.

The V call is TRBV28, the J call TRBJ2-3, with 8 bases matching TRBD2. CDR1 is MDHEN, CDR2 SYDVKM, per germline. J lost 5 bases, V lost 2 bases, and 24 bases had no gene match. CDR3 size: 21 residues. CDR3 DNA sequence: TGTGCCAGCAGTTTACCTGGTCGACTAGCGATCCTTCCCGCCGCCGGAGATACGCAGTATTTT. Protein product: CASSLPGRLAILPAAGDTQYF.

The gene calls are TRBV27 and TRBJ1-5, with no clear D. The length of the CDR3 is 13 residues. Trimming left V 1 base short and J 1 base short, with 2 bases between. Germline values: CDR1 MNHEY, CDR2 SMNVEV (reference sequence). The CDR3 loop reads CASSLWSNQPQHF. The CDR3 DNA is TGTGCCAGCAGTTTATGGAGCAATCAGCCCCAGCATTTT.

The chain combines TRBV19 with TRBJ1-3; D gene unclear. This CDR3 is built from 14 residues. Looked up from germline, CDR1 is LNHDA and CDR2 is SQIVND (reference sequence). Trimming cost V 3 bases and J 0 bases, with 6 bases left between them. CDR3 amino acids: CASSIDGSGNTIYF. The CDR3, as DNA: TGTGCCAGTAGTATCGACGGCTCTGGAAACACCATATATTTT.

This clone was picked up one time. This rearrangement joins TRBV5-1 to TRBJ2-3; D remains ambiguous. Germline V CDR1 and CDR2: SGHRS, YFSETQ. This CDR3 has 11 amino acids. The ends were cut back, 7 bases at V and 6 bases at J, with 9 bases in the middle. For the CDR3, the DNA is TGCGCCAGCGCCTCCGGCGATACGCAGTATTTT. This codes for CASASGDTQYF.

The V gene is TRBV5-4, the J gene TRBJ2-3, with TRBD2 matching 11 bases. Germline loops: CDR1 SGHNT, CDR2 YYREEE (reference sequence). J lost 3 bases, V lost 4 bases, and 4 bases had no gene match. The CDR3 runs 15 residues. The CDR3 nucleotides are TGTGCCAGCAGCCAGACTAGCGGGATGACAGATACGCAGTATTTT. This translates into CASSQTSGMTDTQYF.

This chain joins TRBV7-3 and TRBJ2-1, with 8 positions matching TRBD1. V lost 5 bases to trimming and J lost 9 bases; unmatched junction nucleotides: 12. CDR3 length: 15 residues. Germline V gene sequence: CDR1 SGHTA, CDR2 FQGTGA. Here the CDR3 DNA reads TGTGCCAGCAGCGTGACAGGGGACCCCTGGGCTGAGCAGTTCTTC. It yields the protein CASSVTGDPWAEQFF.

The gene calls are TRBV10-3 and TRBJ2-1, with 10 bases aligning to TRBD2. The V segment lost 2 bases and the J segment 5 bases; nucleotides outside the gene matches: 0. CDR3 length equals 14 residues. The germline gives CDR1 ENHRY, CDR2 SYGVKD. CDR3 sequence (DNA): TGTGCCATCAGTGAGGGACTAGCGGACAATGAGCAGTTCTTC. Its translation: CAISEGLADNEQFF.